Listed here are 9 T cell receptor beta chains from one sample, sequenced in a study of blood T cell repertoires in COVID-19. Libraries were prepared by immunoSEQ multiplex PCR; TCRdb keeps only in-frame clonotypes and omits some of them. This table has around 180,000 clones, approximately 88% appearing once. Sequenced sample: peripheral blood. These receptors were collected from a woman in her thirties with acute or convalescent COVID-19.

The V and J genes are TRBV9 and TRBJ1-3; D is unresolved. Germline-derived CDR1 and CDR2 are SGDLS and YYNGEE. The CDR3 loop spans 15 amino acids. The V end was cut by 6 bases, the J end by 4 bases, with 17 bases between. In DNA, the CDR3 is TGTGCCAGCAAAAGAGGAGGAACAGCCGGAAACACCATATATTTT. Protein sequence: CASKRGGTAGNTIYF.

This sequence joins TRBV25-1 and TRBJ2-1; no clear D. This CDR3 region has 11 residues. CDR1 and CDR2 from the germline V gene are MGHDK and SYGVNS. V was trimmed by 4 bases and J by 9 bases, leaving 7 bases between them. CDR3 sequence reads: CASSALGEQFF. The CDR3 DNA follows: TGTGCCAGCAGTGCTCTAGGTGAGCAGTTCTTC.

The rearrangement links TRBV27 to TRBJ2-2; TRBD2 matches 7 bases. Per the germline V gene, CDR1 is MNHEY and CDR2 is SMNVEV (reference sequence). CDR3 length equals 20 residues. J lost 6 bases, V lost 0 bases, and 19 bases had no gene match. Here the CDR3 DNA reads TGTGCCAGCAGTTTATCGATCCGGACTAGGACCTTTAGTGATTCCGGGGAGCTGTTTTTT. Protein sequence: CASSLSIRTRTFSDSGELFF.

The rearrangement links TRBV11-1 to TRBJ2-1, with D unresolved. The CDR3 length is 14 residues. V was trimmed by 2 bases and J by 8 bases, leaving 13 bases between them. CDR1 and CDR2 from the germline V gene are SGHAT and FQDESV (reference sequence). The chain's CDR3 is CASSLYTAADEQFF. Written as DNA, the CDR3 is TGTGCCAGCAGCTTATATACGGCCGCGGATGAGCAGTTCTTC.

This CDR3 reads CAWRDRKNTGELFF. In DNA, the CDR3 is TGTGCCTGGAGGGACAGGAAGAACACCGGGGAGCTGTTTTTT. The gene calls are TRBV30 and TRBJ2-2; 7 bases are shared with TRBD1. Germline trimming cut 3 bases from V and 1 base from J; bases unmatched to any gene: 2. CDR1 is GTSNPN, CDR2 SVGIG, per germline (reference sequence). The CDR3 is made up of 14 amino acids.

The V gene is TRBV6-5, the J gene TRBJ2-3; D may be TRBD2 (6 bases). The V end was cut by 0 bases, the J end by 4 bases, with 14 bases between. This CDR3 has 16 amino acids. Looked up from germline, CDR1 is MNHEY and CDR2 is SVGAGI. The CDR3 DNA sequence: TGTGCCAGCAGTTACTCGAGCGGGTGGAATCCAGATACGCAGTATTTT. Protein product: CASSYSSGWNPDTQYF.

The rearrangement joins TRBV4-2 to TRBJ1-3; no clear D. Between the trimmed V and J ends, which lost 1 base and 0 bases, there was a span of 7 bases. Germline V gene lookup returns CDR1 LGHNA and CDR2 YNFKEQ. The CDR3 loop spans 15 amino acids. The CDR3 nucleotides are TGTGCCAGCAGCCAAGTCCCAGACTCTGGAAACACCATATATTTT. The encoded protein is CASSQVPDSGNTIYF.

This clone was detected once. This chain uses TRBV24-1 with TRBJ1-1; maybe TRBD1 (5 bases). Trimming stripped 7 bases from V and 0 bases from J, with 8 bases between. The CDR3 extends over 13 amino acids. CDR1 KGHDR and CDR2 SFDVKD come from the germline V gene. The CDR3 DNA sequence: TGTGCCACCAGACACAGGTTGAACACTGAAGCTTTCTTT. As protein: CATRHRLNTEAFF.

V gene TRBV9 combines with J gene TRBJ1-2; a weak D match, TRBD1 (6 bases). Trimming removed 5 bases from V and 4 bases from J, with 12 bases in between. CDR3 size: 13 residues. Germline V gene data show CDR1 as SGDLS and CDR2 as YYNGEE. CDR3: CASSSRTAYGYTF. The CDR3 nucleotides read TGTGCCAGCAGTTCTCGGACAGCCTATGGCTACACCTTC.